The 23 T cell receptor beta chains listed next were all sequenced from one sample in a study of blood T cell repertoires in COVID-19. Libraries were prepared by immunoSEQ multiplex PCR; TCRdb keeps only in-frame clonotypes and omits some of them. The repertoire holds 280,000 or so clones, with around 88% as singletons. Sequenced input: PBMCs or T cells enriched from blood (not recorded which). All receptors derive from a woman between 40 and 55 years old who had recovered from COVID-19.

The rearrangement joins TRBV28 to TRBJ2-7, with 9 nucleotides matching TRBD1. Germline lookup yields CDR1 MDHEN and CDR2 SYDVKM. V dropped 4 bases and J dropped 4; count of bases not matched to a gene: 5. The CDR3 is made up of 14 amino acids. CDR3 DNA: TGTGCCAGCAGTTCGGGACAGGGTAGGTACGAGCAGTACTTC. This gives the protein CASSSGQGRYEQYF.

V gene TRBV30 combines with J gene TRBJ2-3; 7 bases line up with TRBD2. The CDR3 runs to 16 residues. Trimming removed 0 bases from V and 1 base from J; junction bases left unmatched: 7. CDR1 is GTSNPN, CDR2 SVGIG, per germline (reference sequence). In nucleotides, the CDR3 is TGTGCCTGGAGTGTACGGAATCGGGGGGGCACAGATACGCAGTATTTT. Translation gives CAWSVRNRGGTDTQYF. Filled out from reference TRBV30 and TRBJ2-3, the complete variable domain reads SQTIHQWPATLVQPVGSPLSLECTVEGTSNPNLYWYRQAAGRGLQLLFYSVGIGQISSEVPQNLSASRPQDRQFILSSKKLLLSDSGFYLCAWSVRNRGGTDTQYFGPGTRLTVL.

The chain uses TRBV7-9 and TRBJ2-5, with TRBD1 matching over 7 bases. This CDR3 is 15 amino acids long. The V gene end was trimmed by 4 bases and the J gene end by 1 base; junction bases not matched to a gene: 6. Germline CDR1 is SEHNR and CDR2 is FQNEAQ (reference sequence). CDR3: CASSSRDSFQETQYF. In DNA form, the CDR3 reads TGTGCCAGCAGCTCTAGGGACAGCTTCCAAGAGACCCAGTACTTC. The full variable domain, its missing parts supplied by reference TRBV7-9 and TRBJ2-5, is DTGVSQNPRHKITKRGQNVTFRCDPISEHNRLYWYRQTLGQGPEFLTYFQNEAQLEKSRLLSDRFSAERPKGSFSTLEIQRTEQGDSAMYLCASSSRDSFQETQYFGPGTRLLVL.

The rearrangement joins TRBV30 to TRBJ1-4; D uncertain. The CDR3 spans 14 residues. V was cut by 3 bases and J by 0 bases, with 8 bases left in between. CDR1 GTSNPN and CDR2 SVGIG come from the germline V gene (reference sequence). The CDR3 protein is CAWRAAATNEKLFF. In DNA, the CDR3 is TGTGCCTGGAGGGCGGCCGCAACTAATGAAAAACTGTTTTTT.

V and J are TRBV28 and TRBJ2-7; 7 nucleotides match TRBD2. Unmatched junction bases numbered 9, after V lost 8 bases and J lost 2 bases. The CDR3 runs 14 residues. Germline CDR1 is MDHEN and CDR2 is SYDVKM. CDR3 in DNA: TGTGCCAGCGCCGGTGGGGACTACACCTACGAGCAGTACTTC. It is translated as CASAGGDYTYEQYF.

V is TRBV5-8 and J is TRBJ1-5, with 8 bases that match TRBD1. CDR1 SGHTS and CDR2 YDEGEE come from the germline V gene. Germline trimming cut 0 bases from V and 2 bases from J; bases unmatched to any gene: 13. This CDR3 comprises 19 residues. CDR3 in DNA: TGTGCCAGCAGCTTGGGAACCTTAATAACAGGGGGAGGCAATCAGCCCCAGCATTTT. Translating it yields CASSLGTLITGGGNQPQHF.

The V gene is TRBV5-4, the J gene TRBJ2-5, with 7 bases lining up with TRBD2. Germline loops: CDR1 SGHNT, CDR2 YYREEE (reference sequence). With V trimmed by 1 base and J by 5 bases, 5 bases remained unmatched. The CDR3 length is 14 residues. The CDR3: CASSLPGGGETQYF. The CDR3 DNA reads as TGTGCCAGCAGCTTGCCGGGAGGAGGTGAGACCCAGTACTTC.

DNA for the CDR3: TGTGCCAGCAGCCAAGCGGTCCCAGATACGCAGTATTTT. It specifies CASSQAVPDTQYF. This rearrangement joins TRBV3-1 (or the pseudogene TRBV3-2) to TRBJ2-3; D unclear. Trimming left V 1 base short and J 4 bases short, with 6 bases between. This CDR3 has 13 amino acids. Per germline, CDR1 LGHDT and CDR2 YNNKEL (reference sequence).

V gene TRBV16 combines with J gene TRBJ2-7; TRBD1 might be the D (5 bases). This CDR3 spans 15 amino acids. Germline CDR1 and CDR2: KGHSY and FQNENV. V shed 0 bases and J shed 7 bases, with 16 bases lying between them. The CDR3 sequence is CASSQSRAASEEQYF. DNA for the CDR3: TGTGCCAGCAGCCAATCCAGGGCGGCTTCTGAGGAGCAGTACTTC.

V usage is TRBV30 and J usage is TRBJ1-6; D is unclear. CDR1 is GTSNPN, CDR2 SVGIG, per germline (reference sequence). V lost 1 base, J lost 13 bases, and 14 bases lay in between. There are 13 residues in the CDR3. As DNA, the CDR3 is TGTGCCTGGAGTGCCTCTATCGGGTTCCCCCTCCACTTT. It encodes CAWSASIGFPLHF.

The CDR3 sequence is CASSLAGHTTDTQYF. The CDR3 bases are TGTGCCAGCAGCTTAGCGGGACATACCACAGATACGCAGTATTTT. The chain couples TRBV7-2 to TRBJ2-3; a possible D gene is TRBD1 (6 bases). This CDR3 has 15 residues. Trimming removed 0 bases from V and 2 bases from J, with 9 bases in between. Germline V gene sequence: CDR1 SGHTA, CDR2 FQGNSA.

The chain uses TRBV6-1 and TRBJ1-4; the D gene is possibly TRBD1 (5 bases). Trimming cost V 2 bases and J 3 bases, with 10 bases left between them. The CDR3 is 15 amino acids. Germline V lookup: CDR1 MNHNS, CDR2 SASEGT. CDR3 amino acids: CASSEIGASNEKLFF. The CDR3 nucleotides read TGTGCCAGCAGTGAAATAGGGGCTTCTAATGAAAAACTGTTTTTT.

The rearrangement uses TRBV11-2 and TRBJ2-1; tentatively, D is TRBD2 (6 bases). Germline CDR1 and CDR2: SGHAT and FQNNGV. The CDR3 totals 14 residues. Trimming removed 5 bases from V and 8 bases from J, with 16 bases in between. In nucleotides, the CDR3 is TGTGCCAGCAGCCCCCTCGGGAGTTCCCATGAGCAGTTCTTC. It is translated as CASSPLGSSHEQFF.

The rearrangement uses TRBV27 and TRBJ2-7, with D possibly matching TRBD2 (6 bases). The CDR3 totals 15 residues. Germline CDR1 reads MNHEY; CDR2 reads SMNVEV (reference sequence). Trimming cost V 6 bases and J 3 bases, with 18 bases left between them. The CDR3 loop reads CASRIRVPGDYEQYF. The CDR3 region has the DNA TGTGCCAGCAGGATCCGGGTCCCGGGGGACTACGAGCAGTACTTC.

This clone was counted ten times or more. The J gene is TRBJ2-7, the V gene TRBV27; TRBD2 agrees at 9 bases. Trimming at V came to 6 bases and at J to 2 bases, leaving 8 bases not matched to a gene. The germline gives CDR1 MNHEY, CDR2 SMNVEV (reference sequence). The length of the CDR3 is 15 residues. The CDR3 here is CASSRLAGSTYEQYF. In DNA, the CDR3 is TGTGCCAGCAGCCGTCTAGCGGGGTCCACCTACGAGCAGTACTTC.

V and J are TRBV27 and TRBJ2-5; 7 bases map to TRBD2. Looked up from germline, CDR1 is MNHEY and CDR2 is SMNVEV (reference sequence). V lost 5 bases, J lost 5 bases, and 5 bases stayed unmatched. The length of the CDR3 is 13 residues. CDR3 nucleotide sequence: TGTGCCAGCAGTGACCGGGAGGCGGAGACCCAGTACTTC. This encodes CASSDREAETQYF.

The chain employs TRBV18 and TRBJ1-5, with 8 nucleotides matching TRBD1. V lost 6 bases and J lost 2; bases outside the gene matches: 6. The germline gives CDR1 KGHSH, CDR2 LQKENI. The CDR3 is 15 residues long. The CDR3 spells CASSLRQGRNQPQHF. For the CDR3, the DNA is TGTGCCAGCTCGCTGAGACAGGGGCGCAATCAGCCCCAGCATTTT. The full variable domain, its missing parts supplied by reference TRBV18 and TRBJ1-5, is NAGVMQNPRHLVRRRGQEARLRCSPMKGHSHVYWYRQLPEEGLKFMVYLQKENIIDESGMPKERFSAEFPKEGPSILRIQQVVRGDSAAYFCASSLRQGRNQPQHFGDGTRLSIL.

The chain is built from TRBV15 and TRBJ2-2; D is unresolved. The CDR3 is 16 residues long. Germline V gives CDR1 LNHNV, CDR2 YYDKDF (reference sequence). The ends were cut back, 3 bases at V and 0 bases at J, with 11 bases in the middle. The CDR3 sequence: CATSRWASANTGELFF. In nucleotides, the CDR3 is TGTGCCACCAGCAGGTGGGCATCCGCGAACACCGGGGAGCTGTTTTTT.

The chain has TRBV6-5 and TRBJ2-5; 8 bases fit TRBD1. The germline V gene has CDR1 MNHEY and CDR2 SVGAGI. V dropped 6 bases and J dropped 4; count of bases not matched to a gene: 4. CDR3 length: 13 amino acids. CDR3 region: CASRFGTGETQYF. CDR3 coding DNA: TGTGCCAGCAGATTCGGGACAGGAGAGACCCAGTACTTC.

The chain carries TRBV11-1 and TRBJ2-7, with 9 nucleotides matching TRBD1. The CDR3 is 14 amino acids. Germline values: CDR1 SGHAT, CDR2 FQDESV (reference sequence). J was trimmed by 4 bases and V by 4 bases; bases with no gene match: 5. CDR3 loop: CASSSGQGWYEQYF. CDR3 DNA: TGTGCCAGCAGCTCCGGACAGGGGTGGTACGAGCAGTACTTC.

The chain is built from TRBV28 and TRBJ2-7, with D perhaps TRBD1 (6 bases). Trimming left V 7 bases short and J 7 bases short, with 23 bases between. CDR1 is MDHEN, CDR2 SYDVKM, per germline. The length of the CDR3 is 15 residues. CDR3: CASKGSWAGVREQYF. The CDR3 bases are TGTGCCAGCAAGGGTTCTTGGGCAGGGGTAAGGGAGCAGTACTTC. Combining the CDR3 with reference TRBV28 and TRBJ2-7 gives the whole variable domain DVKVTQSSRYLVKRTGEKVFLECVQDMDHENMFWYRQDPGLGLRLIYFSYDVKMKEKGDIPEGYSVSREKKERFSLILESASTNQTSMYLCASKGSWAGVREQYFGPGTRLTVT.

Only a few counts were recorded for this clone. This chain connects TRBV20-1 to TRBJ2-1, with 10 bases that match TRBD2. V was clipped by 3 bases and J by 5 bases; unmatched bases: 7. CDR1 and CDR2 from the germline V gene are DFQATT and SNEGSKA (reference sequence). This CDR3 has 15 amino acids. The CDR3 spells CSASFPLAGDNEQFF. The CDR3 bases are TGCAGTGCTAGTTTTCCCCTAGCGGGGGACAATGAGCAGTTCTTC.

This chain connects TRBV9 to TRBJ1-6; D is undetermined. This CDR3 has 14 residues. Germline CDR1 SGDLS, CDR2 YYNGEE. Between the trimmed V and J ends, which lost 0 bases and 9 bases, there was a span of 10 bases. In DNA, the CDR3 is TGTGCCAGCAGCGTAGCTCAAGGAGCTTCACCCCTCCACTTT. It translates to CASSVAQGASPLHF.